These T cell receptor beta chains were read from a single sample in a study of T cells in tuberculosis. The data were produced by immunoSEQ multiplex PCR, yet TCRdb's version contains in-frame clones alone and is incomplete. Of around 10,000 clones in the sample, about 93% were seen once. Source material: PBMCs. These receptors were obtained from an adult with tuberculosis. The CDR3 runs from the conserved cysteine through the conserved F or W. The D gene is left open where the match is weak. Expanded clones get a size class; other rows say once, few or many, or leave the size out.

CASSYFGTGDNEQFF,TGTGCCAGCAGTTACTTCGGGACAGGGGACAATGAGCAGTTCTTC,-,TRBV6-5,TRBJ2-1,TRBD1
CASSLGDRGAYYEQYF,TGCGCCAGCAGCTTGGGGGACAGGGGAGCGTACTACGAGCAGTACTTC,-,TRBV5-1,TRBJ2-7,TRBD1
CASSLPGQHYGYTF,TGTGCCAGCAGTTTGCCGGGACAGCATTATGGCTACACCTTC,-,TRBV28,TRBJ1-2,TRBD1
CASSQIGRGTGYTF,TGCGCCAGCAGCCAAATAGGCAGGGGTACGGGCTACACCTTC,-,TRBV4-1,TRBJ1-2,-
CASRAGWANTEAFF,TGTGCCAGCAGAGCAGGGTGGGCGAACACTGAAGCTTTCTTT,-,TRBV5-8,TRBJ1-1,-
CASSPGTAYNSPLHF,TGCGCCAGCAGCCCCGGGACAGCCTATAATTCACCCCTCCACTTT,-,TRBV4-1,TRBJ1-6,TRBD1
CASSLQAGFTYEQYF,TGTGCCAGCAGCTTACAGGCAGGGTTTACCTACGAGCAGTACTTC,-,TRBV11-1,TRBJ2-7,-
CASSFTLAGGMDTQYF,TGCGCCAGCAGCTTTACCTTAGCGGGAGGCATGGATACGCAGTATTTT,-,TRBV5-1,TRBJ2-3,TRBD2
CASSFLAENTGELFF,TGCGCCAGCAGCTTTTTAGCGGAGAACACCGGGGAGCTGTTTTTT,-,TRBV5-1,TRBJ2-2,-
CASSFGGASNQPQHF,TGTGCCAGCAGTTTTGGGGGGGCTAGCAATCAGCCCCAGCATTTT,-,TRBV6-6,TRBJ1-5,-
CASSDGTGGGRLAFF,TGCGCCAGCAGCGACGGGACAGGGGGCGGTAGGTTAGCTTTCTTT,-,TRBV10-1,TRBJ1-1,TRBD1
CASPGELGNGYTF,TGTGCCAGCCCCGGGGAGTTGGGGAATGGCTACACCTTC,-,TRBV25-1,TRBJ1-2,-
CASSDGRNEKLFF,TGTGCCAGCAGTGATGGGAGAAATGAAAAACTGTTTTTT,-,TRBV2,TRBJ1-4,-
CASSASGGITDTQYF,TGTGCCAGCAGCGCTAGCGGGGGGATCACAGATACGCAGTATTTT,-,TRBV9,TRBJ2-3,TRBD2
CAWDSVSKNIQYF,TGTGCCTGGGACAGCGTATCCAAAAACATTCAGTACTTC,-,TRBV30,TRBJ2-4,-
CASSFGQGGQPQHF,TGTGCCAGCAGCTTCGGACAGGGGGGTCAGCCCCAGCATTTT,-,TRBV9,TRBJ1-5,TRBD1
CASSYGQGAPTDTQYF,TGTGCCAGCAGTTACGGGCAGGGGGCTCCCACAGATACGCAGTATTTT,-,TRBV6-5,TRBJ2-3,TRBD1
CASRLRSRVAFFYEQFF,TGTGCAAGTCGCTTAAGGTCCAGGGTGGCCTTTTTTTATGAGCAGTTCTTC,-,TRBV12-2,TRBJ2-1,-
CASSQDLAANEQFF,TGTGCCAGCAGCCAAGACCTAGCGGCCAATGAGCAGTTCTTC,once,TRBV4-2,TRBJ2-1,TRBD2
CASSEDETGWYSNQPQHF,TGTGCCAGCAGTGAAGATGAGACAGGTTGGTATAGCAATCAGCCCCAGCATTTT,-,TRBV6-1,TRBJ1-5,-
CASSASAGGPEAFF,TGTGCCAGCAGTGCGTCGGCAGGGGGCCCTGAAGCTTTCTTT,-,TRBV6-1,TRBJ1-1,TRBD1
CASSSRTGAENIQYF,TGTGCCAGCAGCTCCCGGACAGGGGCCGAAAACATTCAGTACTTC,-,TRBV9,TRBJ2-4,TRBD1
CASSPQTGREQYF,TGTGCCAGCAGCCCTCAGACAGGGCGCGAGCAGTACTTC,-,TRBV7-3,TRBJ2-7,TRBD1
CASSQVAGTSYEQYF,TGCGCCAGCAGCCAAGTCGCAGGCACCTCCTACGAGCAGTACTTC,-,TRBV4-1,TRBJ2-7,-
CASSLITGVTYEQYF,TGTGCCAGCAGCTTGATTACAGGAGTGACCTACGAGCAGTACTTC,-,TRBV5-5,TRBJ2-7,-
CASQREVPNEQFF,TGTGCCAGTCAGAGAGAGGTCCCGAATGAGCAGTTCTTC,-,TRBV2,TRBJ2-1,-
CASRPGQGGTEAFF,TGTGCCAGCAGGCCGGGACAGGGCGGAACTGAAGCTTTCTTT,-,TRBV2,TRBJ1-1,TRBD1
CASTYTTGGGGANVLTF,TGTGCCAGTACGTATACGACAGGGGGCGGTGGGGCCAACGTCCTGACTTTC,few,TRBV19,TRBJ2-6,TRBD1
CASSPSGIRGRDQETQYF,TGTGCCAGCAGCCCAAGCGGGATCAGGGGGCGCGACCAAGAGACCCAGTACTTC,-,TRBV7-6,TRBJ2-5,-
CSVGTLNTEAFF,TGCAGCGTTGGGACACTGAACACTGAAGCTTTCTTT,-,TRBV29-1,TRBJ1-1,-
CASSLGTGGPAFF,TGCGCCAGCAGCCTCGGGACAGGGGGCCCAGCTTTCTTT,few,TRBV5-1,TRBJ1-1,TRBD1
CASSLAAGKNSPLHF,TGTGCCAGCAGCTTAGCGGCAGGGAAGAATTCACCCCTCCACTTT,few,TRBV11-2,TRBJ1-6,-
CASSFGAPWTGVRGRTEAFF,TGTGCCAGCAGCTTTGGGGCCCCCTGGACAGGGGTACGGGGGCGAACTGAAGCTTTCTTT,-,TRBV13,TRBJ1-1,TRBD1
CASSSPGTSGGSYYEQYF,TGTGCCAGCAGCAGCCCCGGGACTAGCGGGGGGTCTTACTACGAGCAGTACTTC,once,TRBV2,TRBJ2-7,TRBD2
CASSYLNQPQHF,TGTGCCAGCAGTTACTTAAATCAGCCCCAGCATTTT,-,TRBV6-6,TRBJ1-5,-
CASAKARAYEQYF,TGTGCCAGCGCAAAGGCGAGGGCCTACGAGCAGTACTTC,few,TRBV27,TRBJ2-7,-